This passage covers 27 T cell receptor beta chains from one sample sequenced in a study of radiation and T cells in renal cell carcinoma. The table came from immunoSEQ multiplex PCR; TCRdb's copy has only in-frame clones and leaves some out. The data contain about 16,000 clones, roughly 45% of them singletons. Described treatment: 15 Gy SBRT to primary tumor, nephrectomy 4 weeks later. The specimen comprised tumor tissue, sampled from a patient whose treatment included radiotherapy and nephrectomy. All receptors come from a woman aged 60-70 years with renal cell carcinoma.

The V gene is TRBV12-5, the J gene TRBJ2-1; D unresolved. Per germline, CDR1 LGHNT and CDR2 FRNRAP. With 1 base removed from V and 6 bases from J, the gap between germline ends came to 4 bases. CDR3 size: 12 residues. CDR3 loop: CASGLGGNEQFF. As DNA, the CDR3 is TGTGCTAGTGGTTTGGGTGGCAATGAGCAGTTCTTC.

This rearrangement joins TRBV15 to TRBJ1-3; D not certain. Germline assignment: CDR1 LNHNV and CDR2 YYDKDF (reference sequence). Trimming cost V 5 bases and J 0 bases, with 11 bases left between them. This CDR3 comprises 15 residues. CDR3 DNA: TGTGCCACCAGCCCTTCCATGTTCTCTGGAAACACCATATATTTT. It specifies CATSPSMFSGNTIYF.

This clone appeared a few times. The chain recombines TRBV6-5 with TRBJ1-3, with D possibly matching TRBD1 (5 bases). Trimming shortened V by 2 bases and J by 1 base, and 12 bases separated the two germline ends. This CDR3 is 16 amino acids long. Germline loops: CDR1 MNHEY, CDR2 SVGAGI. The DNA of the CDR3 is TGTGCCAGCAGTTACGGCGACAGAATTTCTGGAAACACCATATATTTT. Amino acid sequence: CASSYGDRISGNTIYF.

In the case of this clone: The same CDR3 is also encoded by other DNA sequences in this sample. The chain carries TRBV9 and TRBJ1-1; weak D call: TRBD1 (6 bases). CDR1 and CDR2 (germline): SGDLS, YYNGEE. The CDR3 loop spans 14 amino acids. V lost 2 bases and J lost 0, with 8 bases in between. The CDR3 loop is CASSVGGMNTEAFF. The CDR3 coding sequence is TGTGCCAGCAGCGTTGGGGGCATGAACACTGAAGCTTTCTTT. Full variable domain (rest looked up from reference TRBV9 and TRBJ1-1): DSGVTQTPKHLITATGQRVTLRCSPRSGDLSVYWYQQSLDQGLQFLIQYYNGEERAKGNILERFSAQQFPDLHSELNLSSLELGDSALYFCASSVGGMNTEAFFGQGTRLTVV.

Only a few counts were recorded for this clone. This chain links TRBV15 with TRBJ1-1, with D tentatively TRBD1 (5 bases). Per germline, CDR1 LNHNV and CDR2 YYDKDF (reference sequence). The CDR3 has 14 amino acids. V dropped 0 bases and J dropped 4 bases, with 9 bases sitting between them. The CDR3 spells CATSRDVGGTEAFF. The CDR3 coding sequence is TGTGCCACCAGCAGAGATGTGGGGGGCACTGAAGCTTTCTTT. Full variable domain (missing parts from reference TRBV15 and TRBJ1-1): DAMVIQNPRYQVTQFGKPVTLSCSQTLNHNVMYWYQQKSSQAPKLLFHYYDKDFNNEADTPDNFQSRRPNTSFCFLDIRSPGLGDTAMYLCATSRDVGGTEAFFGQGTRLTVV.

This chain connects TRBV6-5 to TRBJ1-5; D is possibly TRBD1 (6 bases). Germline CDR1 reads MNHEY; CDR2 reads SVGAGI. V gave up 8 bases and J gave up 1 base, with 15 bases separating them. This CDR3 is 15 amino acids long. This CDR3 is CASENREGSNQPQHF. As DNA, the CDR3 is TGTGCCAGCGAAAACAGGGAGGGGAGCAATCAGCCCCAGCATTTT.

This chain joins TRBV7-9 and TRBJ2-7; TRBD1 matches at 8 bases. The V gene's germline CDR1 is SEHNR and CDR2 FQNEAQ (reference sequence). V lost 0 bases, J lost 5 bases, and 6 bases stayed unmatched. CDR3 length: 15 residues. The CDR3 region has the DNA TGTGCCAGCAGCTTAGCCTCAGGGGGCCTGAACGAGCAGTACTTC. It specifies CASSLASGGLNEQYF.

The V and J genes are TRBV4-1 and TRBJ2-4; D gene uncertain. Germline lookup yields CDR1 MGHRA and CDR2 YSYEKL. The CDR3 spans 13 residues. V lost 2 bases and J 8 bases, leaving 10 bases between the germline ends. For the CDR3, the DNA is TGCGCCAGCAGCCAACGCGACGGAGACATTCAGTACTTC. It is translated as CASSQRDGDIQYF.

For this clone: The same CDR3 also results from other DNA sequences found in this sample. V and J are TRBV9 and TRBJ1-5; D not certain. CDR1 SGDLS and CDR2 YYNGEE come from the germline V gene. The CDR3 has 14 amino acids. Trimming took 0 bases from V and 5 from J, leaving 9 bases between them. The CDR3 DNA reads TGTGCCAGCAGCGTAGGACTGGAGGATCAGCCCCAGCATTTT. It codes for CASSVGLEDQPQHF.

This chain connects TRBV28 to TRBJ2-4; D uncertain. The ends were cut back, 6 bases at V and 0 bases at J, with 12 bases in the middle. The CDR3 is made up of 15 amino acids. The germline gives CDR1 MDHEN, CDR2 SYDVKM. The CDR3 DNA sequence: TGTGCCAGCAGCATCAAAGGGATAGCCAAAAACATTCAGTACTTC. This encodes CASSIKGIAKNIQYF.

This chain joins TRBV13 and TRBJ2-5; 8 bases map to TRBD2. V shed 6 bases and J 4 bases; nucleotides not matched to a gene: 13. CDR1 is PRHDT and CDR2 is FYEKMQ in the germline V gene (reference sequence). There are 16 residues in the CDR3. The CDR3 DNA follows: TGTGCCAGCAGTCTCGATGGGCTAGCGGGTGCAGAGACCCAGTACTTC. It specifies CASSLDGLAGAETQYF.

V is TRBV6-6 and J is TRBJ2-2; no clear D. This CDR3 is built from 13 residues. Germline CDR1 reads MNHNY; CDR2 reads SVGAGI (reference sequence). The V and J ends lost 7 bases and 5 bases respectively, with 11 bases between them. This CDR3 is CASNTIRTGELFF. CDR3 nucleotide sequence: TGTGCCAGCAACACCATCAGAACCGGGGAGCTGTTTTTT.

The chain uses TRBV5-5 and TRBJ2-1, with TRBD1 matching over 8 bases. V shed 7 bases and J 2 bases; nucleotides not matched to a gene: 2. Germline V lookup: CDR1 SGHKS, CDR2 YYEKEE (reference sequence). The CDR3 has 13 residues. DNA for the CDR3: TGTGCCAGCGGGACAGGTACCTACAATGAGCAGTTCTTC. This gives the protein CASGTGTYNEQFF. The full variable domain, with the rest looked up from reference TRBV5-5 and TRBJ2-1, is DAGVTQSPTHLIKTRGQQVTLRCSPISGHKSVSWYQQVLGQGPQFIFQYYEKEERGRGNFPDRFSARQFPNYSSELNVNALLLGDSALYLCASGTGTYNEQFFGPGTRLTVL.

The V call is TRBV4-1, the J call TRBJ1-2, with 7 nucleotides matching TRBD1. V was pared by 1 base and J by 2 bases, with 7 bases of the junction left unmatched. This CDR3 spans 16 amino acids. Germline V gene sequence: CDR1 MGHRA, CDR2 YSYEKL. In DNA form, the CDR3 reads TGCGCCAGCAGCCAAGCCGGACAGGAACCCAACTATGGCTACACCTTC. Amino acids: CASSQAGQEPNYGYTF.

This clone was counted between two and nine times. CDR3 region: CASSSSGTGPVRDTQYF. CDR3 coding DNA: TGTGCCAGCAGTTCGTCCGGGACAGGGCCCGTGAGGGATACGCAGTATTTT. The J gene is TRBJ2-3, the V gene TRBV28; the match to TRBD1 covers 9 bases. The ends lost 4 bases at V and 6 bases at J; junction bases unmatched: 14. Germline CDR1 is MDHEN and CDR2 is SYDVKM. The CDR3 is 17 amino acids.

A few counts support this clone. The V call is TRBV28, the J call TRBJ1-2; 7 bases fit TRBD1. The germline gives CDR1 MDHEN, CDR2 SYDVKM. The CDR3 sequence is 14 residues long. V dropped 4 bases and J dropped 4; count of bases not matched to a gene: 6. CDR3 sequence: CASSSPTGSYGYTF. The CDR3 DNA is TGTGCCAGCAGTTCCCCGACAGGGTCCTATGGCTACACCTTC.

The rearrangement joins TRBV19 to TRBJ1-1; D is ambiguous. From germline, CDR1 is LNHDA and CDR2 SQIVND (reference sequence). Between the trimmed V and J ends, which lost 2 bases and 6 bases, there was a span of 10 bases. The CDR3 covers 13 residues. CDR3 sequence reads: CASSIRDGAEAFF. CDR3 DNA sequence: TGTGCCAGTAGTATAAGGGATGGCGCTGAAGCTTTCTTT.

This clone turned up a few times. The CDR3 DNA reads TGTGCCAGCAGAAACGGGGGACTAGCGGAGGGAGGCACCGGGGAGCTGTTTTTT. Its translation: CASRNGGLAEGGTGELFF. This rearrangement joins TRBV27 to TRBJ2-2, with TRBD2 identical over 11 bases. CDR1 is MNHEY and CDR2 is SMNVEV in the germline V gene (reference sequence). The CDR3 is made up of 18 amino acids. V was pared by 6 bases and J by 4 bases, with 13 bases of the junction left unmatched.

The chain employs TRBV2 and TRBJ2-7; perhaps TRBD1 as D (5 bases). Trimming left V 5 bases short and J 1 base short, with 12 bases between. Germline V gene lookup returns CDR1 SNHLY and CDR2 FYNNEI. The CDR3 is 14 residues long. CDR3 loop: CASSSLRQSYEQYF. In DNA, the CDR3 is TGTGCCAGCAGTTCCTTACGACAGTCCTACGAGCAGTACTTC.

The chain has TRBV27 and TRBJ1-2; no definite D call. Germline V gene data show CDR1 as MNHEY and CDR2 as SMNVEV (reference sequence). V was pared by 4 bases and J by 4 bases, with 16 bases between. CDR3 length: 15 amino acids. The CDR3 reads CASSSPGRNLYGYTF. CDR3 nucleotide sequence: TGTGCCAGCAGTTCCCCCGGCAGAAACCTCTATGGCTACACCTTC.

The chain combines TRBV7-2 with TRBJ2-1, with 9 bases that match TRBD2. Germline CDR1 reads SGHTA; CDR2 reads FQGNSA. The trim removed 2 bases at V and 4 bases at J, leaving 9 bases unmatched. The CDR3 loop spans 17 amino acids. CDR3 amino acids: CASSLMGGTSIYNEQFF. Written as DNA, the CDR3 is TGTGCCAGCAGCTTAATGGGCGGGACTAGCATTTACAATGAGCAGTTCTTC.

The chain joins TRBV27 to TRBJ1-2; TRBD1 matches 7 bases. V was pared by 5 bases and J by 8 bases, with 8 bases of the junction left unmatched. The CDR3 spans 13 residues. The germline V gene encodes CDR1 MNHEY and CDR2 SMNVEV (reference sequence). The DNA for the CDR3 is TGTGCCAGCAGTATGACAGGGACGCGAGGCTACACCTTC. It specifies CASSMTGTRGYTF.

V gene TRBV5-1 combines with J gene TRBJ2-1; D gene unclear. Trimming cost V 0 bases and J 7 bases, with 5 bases left between them. The CDR3 is 12 residues long. Per germline, CDR1 SGHRS and CDR2 YFSETQ. For the CDR3, the DNA is TGCGCCAGCAGCTTGGACGGGAATGAGCAGTTCTTC. Encoded protein: CASSLDGNEQFF.

The V call is TRBV6-1, the J call TRBJ2-3, with 7 positions matching TRBD2. The CDR3 has 13 amino acids. Trimming took 8 bases from V and 2 from J; bases not matched to a gene: 4. CDR1 and CDR2 (germline): MNHNS, SASEGT. This CDR3 is CASGLGHTDTQYF. The CDR3 nucleotides read TGTGCCAGCGGACTAGGCCACACAGATACGCAGTATTTT.

The V gene is TRBV5-4, the J gene TRBJ2-1, with 10 bases fitting TRBD2. Per the germline V gene, CDR1 is SGHNT and CDR2 is YYREEE (reference sequence). With V trimmed by 0 bases and J by 7 bases, 4 bases remained unmatched. The CDR3 loop spans 15 amino acids. DNA of the CDR3: TGTGCCAGCAGCTTGGGGCAGCGGGAGGGGAATGAGCAGTTCTTC. It codes for CASSLGQREGNEQFF.

The CDR3 DNA reads TGTGCCAGCTCACCCGGGGAAACTGGGGCCAACGTCCTGACTTTC. It codes for CASSPGETGANVLTF. The chain carries TRBV18 and TRBJ2-6, with D perhaps TRBD2 (5 bases). The CDR3 is made up of 15 amino acids. From germline, CDR1 is KGHSH and CDR2 LQKENI. The V gene lost 3 bases and the J gene lost 2 bases, with 8 bases spanning the gap.

This clone was counted between two and nine times. J is TRBJ2-5 and V is TRBV27; the D is unclear. This CDR3 is built from 16 residues. Trimming removed 0 bases from V and 1 base from J, with 12 bases in between. Germline CDR1 is MNHEY and CDR2 is SMNVEV (reference sequence). The CDR3 here is CASSLSVGGAQETQYF. The DNA for the CDR3 is TGTGCCAGCAGTTTATCGGTGGGCGGAGCCCAAGAGACCCAGTACTTC.